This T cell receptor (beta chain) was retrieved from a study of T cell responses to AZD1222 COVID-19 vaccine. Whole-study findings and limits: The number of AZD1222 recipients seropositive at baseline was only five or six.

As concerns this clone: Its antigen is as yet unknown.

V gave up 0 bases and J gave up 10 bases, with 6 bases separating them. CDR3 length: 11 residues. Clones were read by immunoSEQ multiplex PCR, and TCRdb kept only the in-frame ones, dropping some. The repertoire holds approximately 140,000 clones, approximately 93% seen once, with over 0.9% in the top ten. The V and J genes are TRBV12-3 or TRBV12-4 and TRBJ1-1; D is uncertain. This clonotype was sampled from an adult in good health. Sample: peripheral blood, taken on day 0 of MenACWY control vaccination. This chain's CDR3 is CASSLALGAFF. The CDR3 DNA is TGTGCCAGCAGTTTAGCGTTGGGAGCTTTCTTT.